This T cell receptor (beta chain) was retrieved from a study of T-cell memory formation after mild COVID-19. Using constant-segment primers, 5'RACE produced TCR alpha and TCR beta cDNA libraries carrying sample barcodes and UMIs. TCRdb analysed the 5' RACE reads with MiXCR anew, one entry per CDR3 protein. The repertoire includes about 320,000 distinct CDR3 sequences, approximately 14% of them detected once, and about 21% sits in the top ten. This clonotype has more than one count but fewer than ten. Sequenced sample: PBMCs or a T cell subset sorted from them (not recorded which). The clonotype was recovered from a man between 18 and 29 years old who had mild COVID-19 (a few samples of this study predate the infection). Cell type and time point are not known.

The CDR3 nucleotides are TGTGCCAGCTCATCGCAGGGGCAATCCTACGAGCAGTACTTC. This codes for CASSSQGQSYEQYF. The genes are TRBV18 and TRBJ2-7, with a tentative D call TRBD1 (6 bases). The CDR3 covers 14 residues. The germline V gene has CDR1 KGHSH and CDR2 LQKENI. V was trimmed by 5 bases and J by 1 base, leaving 12 bases between them.